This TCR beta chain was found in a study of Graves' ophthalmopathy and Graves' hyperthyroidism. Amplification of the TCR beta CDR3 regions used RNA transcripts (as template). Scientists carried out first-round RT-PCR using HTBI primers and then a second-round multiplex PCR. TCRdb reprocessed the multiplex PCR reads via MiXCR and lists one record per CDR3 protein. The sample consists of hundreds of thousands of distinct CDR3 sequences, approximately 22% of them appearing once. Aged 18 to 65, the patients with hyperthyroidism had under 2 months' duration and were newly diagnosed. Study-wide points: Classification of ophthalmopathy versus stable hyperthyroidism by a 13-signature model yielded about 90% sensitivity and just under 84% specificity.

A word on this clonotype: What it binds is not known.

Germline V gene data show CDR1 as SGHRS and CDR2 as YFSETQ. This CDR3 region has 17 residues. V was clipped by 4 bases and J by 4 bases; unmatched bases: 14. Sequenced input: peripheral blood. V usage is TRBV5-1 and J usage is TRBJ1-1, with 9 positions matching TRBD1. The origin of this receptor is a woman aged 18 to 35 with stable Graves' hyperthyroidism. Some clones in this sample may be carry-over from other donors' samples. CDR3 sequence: CASSPGTGHLHSTEAFF. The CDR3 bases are TGCGCCAGCAGCCCAGGGACAGGGCATCTACACAGCACTGAAGCTTTCTTT.